This T cell receptor (beta chain) emerged from a study of blood T cell repertoires in COVID-19. Study as a whole: Acute-phase and convalescent COVID-19 samples originated in the United States, Italy and Spain. Nucleic acid was either cDNA or gDNA, and it came from T cells, B-cell-depleted T cells, or PBMCs.

TCRdb's table, derived via immunoSEQ multiplex PCR, lists solely in-frame clones and lacks some. The sample gives about 36,000 clones, around four fifths of which show up once; around 14% is in the top ten. The clonotype originates from a human donor in a cohort sampled during active COVID-19. Sample: peripheral blood.

The CDR3 sequence: CASSLQGEQFF. The CDR3 DNA sequence: TGCGCCAGCAGCCTACAGGGGGAGCAGTTCTTC. The chain carries TRBV5-1 and TRBJ2-1; the match to TRBD1 covers 7 bases. J gave up 10 bases and V 4 bases, and 2 bases lay outside the gene matches. This CDR3 region has 11 residues. Looked up from germline, CDR1 is SGHRS and CDR2 is YFSETQ.